The sequence of this T cell receptor (beta chain) was determined in a study of T cells in Graves' hyperthyroidism and ophthalmopathy. TCR beta CDR3 region amplification was performed from RNA transcripts. Using the HTBI primer set, a first-round RT-PCR was run on the TCR CDR3. Via MiXCR, TCRdb re-called the multiplex PCR reads, giving one row per CDR3 protein. The table shows a few hundred thousand distinct CDR3 sequences, with nearly 15% occurring only once. CDR1 and CDR2 from the germline V gene are MDHEN and SYDVKM. The CDR3 runs to 15 residues. V lost 2 bases and J lost 3; bases outside the gene matches: 2. This clonotype was observed many times.

This chain uses TRBV28 with TRBJ2-5, with TRBD1 identical over 11 bases. The clonotype comes from a woman aged 60-75 years with Graves' ophthalmopathy. Sequenced material: blood. CDR3 amino acids: CASSLQGQGEETQYF. In DNA form, the CDR3 reads TGTGCCAGCAGTTTACAGGGACAGGGGGAAGAGACCCAGTACTTC.